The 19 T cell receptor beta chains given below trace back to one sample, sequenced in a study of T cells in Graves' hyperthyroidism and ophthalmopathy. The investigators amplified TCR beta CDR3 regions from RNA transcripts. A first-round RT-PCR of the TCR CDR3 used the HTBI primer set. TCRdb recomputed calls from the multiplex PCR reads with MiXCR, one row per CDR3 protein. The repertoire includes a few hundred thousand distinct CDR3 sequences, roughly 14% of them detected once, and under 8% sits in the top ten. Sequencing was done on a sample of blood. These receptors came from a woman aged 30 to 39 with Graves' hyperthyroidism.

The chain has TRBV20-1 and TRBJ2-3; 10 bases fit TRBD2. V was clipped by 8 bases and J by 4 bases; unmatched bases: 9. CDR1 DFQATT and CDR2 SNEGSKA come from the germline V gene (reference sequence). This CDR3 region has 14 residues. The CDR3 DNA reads TGCAGTCTCGCAAAGCGGGAGGGGGCAGATACGCAGTATTTT. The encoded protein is CSLAKREGADTQYF.

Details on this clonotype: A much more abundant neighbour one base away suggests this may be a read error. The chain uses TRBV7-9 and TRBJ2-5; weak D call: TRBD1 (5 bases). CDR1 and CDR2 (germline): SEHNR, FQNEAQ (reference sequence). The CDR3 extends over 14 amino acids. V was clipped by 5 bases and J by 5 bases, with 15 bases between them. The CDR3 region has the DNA TGTGCCAGCAGCCAGGGTCGTAGCATCGAGACCCAGTACTTC. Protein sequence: CASSQGRSIETQYF.

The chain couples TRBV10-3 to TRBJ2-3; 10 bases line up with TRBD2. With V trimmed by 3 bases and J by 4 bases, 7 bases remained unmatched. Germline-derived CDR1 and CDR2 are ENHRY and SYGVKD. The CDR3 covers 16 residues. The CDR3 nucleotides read TGTGCCATCAGTGATCCGAGCGGGAGGGCCCCAGATACGCAGTATTTT. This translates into CAISDPSGRAPDTQYF.

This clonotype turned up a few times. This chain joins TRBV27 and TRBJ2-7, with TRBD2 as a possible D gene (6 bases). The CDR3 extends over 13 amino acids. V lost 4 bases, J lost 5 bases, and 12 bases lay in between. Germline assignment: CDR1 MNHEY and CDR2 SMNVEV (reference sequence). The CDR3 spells CASSYPGGDEQYF. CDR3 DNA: TGTGCCAGCAGTTATCCCGGAGGGGACGAGCAGTACTTC.

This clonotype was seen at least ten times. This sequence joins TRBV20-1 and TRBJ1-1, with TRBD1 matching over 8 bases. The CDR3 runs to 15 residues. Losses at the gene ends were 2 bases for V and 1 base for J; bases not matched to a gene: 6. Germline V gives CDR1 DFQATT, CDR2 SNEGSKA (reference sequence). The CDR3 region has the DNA TGCAGTGCTAGACTCAGGACAGGGCGGAACACTGAAGCTTTCTTT. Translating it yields CSARLRTGRNTEAFF.

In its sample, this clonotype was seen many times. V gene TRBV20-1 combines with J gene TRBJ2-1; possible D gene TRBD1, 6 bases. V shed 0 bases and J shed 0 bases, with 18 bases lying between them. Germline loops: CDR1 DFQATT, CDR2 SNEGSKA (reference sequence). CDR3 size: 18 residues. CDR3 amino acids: CSARDRVTGGSSYNEQFF. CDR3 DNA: TGCAGTGCTAGAGATAGGGTTACTGGGGGCAGCTCCTACAATGAGCAGTTCTTC.

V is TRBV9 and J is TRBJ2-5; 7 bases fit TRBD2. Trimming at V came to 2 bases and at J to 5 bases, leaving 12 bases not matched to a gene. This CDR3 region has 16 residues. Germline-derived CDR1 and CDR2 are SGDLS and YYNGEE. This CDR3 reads CASSVGGEEFSETQYF. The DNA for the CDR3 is TGTGCCAGCAGCGTGGGGGGGGAGGAATTTTCGGAGACCCAGTACTTC.

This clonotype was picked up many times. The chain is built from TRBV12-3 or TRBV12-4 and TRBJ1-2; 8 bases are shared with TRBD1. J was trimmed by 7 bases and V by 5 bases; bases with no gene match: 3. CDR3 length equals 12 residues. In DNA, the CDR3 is TGTGCCAGCAGTGGACAGGGTCCTGGCTACACCTTC. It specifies CASSGQGPGYTF.

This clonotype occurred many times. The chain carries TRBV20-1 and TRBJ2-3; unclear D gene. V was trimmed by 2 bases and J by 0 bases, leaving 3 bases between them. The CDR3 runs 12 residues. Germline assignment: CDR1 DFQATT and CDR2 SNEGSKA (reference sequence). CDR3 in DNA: TGCAGTGCTAGATCGAGCACAGATACGCAGTATTTT. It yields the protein CSARSSTDTQYF.

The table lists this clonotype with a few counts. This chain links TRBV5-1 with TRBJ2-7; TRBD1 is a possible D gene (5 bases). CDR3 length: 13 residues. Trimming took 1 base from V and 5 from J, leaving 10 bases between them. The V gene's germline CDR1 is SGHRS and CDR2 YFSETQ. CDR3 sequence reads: CASSLIGVNEQYF. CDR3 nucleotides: TGCGCCAGCAGCTTGATAGGGGTGAACGAGCAGTACTTC.

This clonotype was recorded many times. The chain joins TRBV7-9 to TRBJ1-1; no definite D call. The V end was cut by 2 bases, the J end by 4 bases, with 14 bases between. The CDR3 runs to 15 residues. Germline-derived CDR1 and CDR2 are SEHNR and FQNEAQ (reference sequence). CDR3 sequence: CASSLFESDGTEAFF. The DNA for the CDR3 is TGTGCCAGCAGCTTATTTGAATCGGACGGCACTGAAGCTTTCTTT. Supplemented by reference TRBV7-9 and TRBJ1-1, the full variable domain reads DTGVSQNPRHKITKRGQNVTFRCDPISEHNRLYWYRQTLGQGPEFLTYFQNEAQLEKSRLLSDRFSAERPKGSFSTLEIQRTEQGDSAMYLCASSLFESDGTEAFFGQGTRLTVV.

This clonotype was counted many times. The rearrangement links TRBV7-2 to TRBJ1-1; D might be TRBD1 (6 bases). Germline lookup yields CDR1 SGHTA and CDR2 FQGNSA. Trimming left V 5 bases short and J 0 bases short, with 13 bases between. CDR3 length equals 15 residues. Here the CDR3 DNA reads TGTGCCAGCAGCCCAGGCGGGGGCTTGAACACTGAAGCTTTCTTT. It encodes CASSPGGGLNTEAFF.

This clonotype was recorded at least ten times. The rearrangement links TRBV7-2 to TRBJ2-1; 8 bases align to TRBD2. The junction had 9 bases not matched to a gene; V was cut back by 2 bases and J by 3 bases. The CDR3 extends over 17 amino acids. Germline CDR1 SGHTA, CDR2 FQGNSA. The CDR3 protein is CASSLPSGLALYNEQFF. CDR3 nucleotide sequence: TGTGCCAGCAGCTTACCTTCCGGACTAGCCCTCTACAATGAGCAGTTCTTC.

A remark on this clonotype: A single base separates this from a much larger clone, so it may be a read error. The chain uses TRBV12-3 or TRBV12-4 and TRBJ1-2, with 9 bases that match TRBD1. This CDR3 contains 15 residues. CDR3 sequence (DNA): TGTGCCAGCAGTACCTCCGGGACAGGGTACTATGACTACACCTTC. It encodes CASSTSGTGYYDYTF.

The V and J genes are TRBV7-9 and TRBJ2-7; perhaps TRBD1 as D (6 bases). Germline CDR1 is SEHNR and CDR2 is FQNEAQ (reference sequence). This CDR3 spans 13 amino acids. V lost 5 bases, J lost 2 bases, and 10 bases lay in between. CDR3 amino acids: CASSGDTTYEQYF. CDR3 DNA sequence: TGTGCCAGCAGCGGGGACACCACCTACGAGCAGTACTTC.

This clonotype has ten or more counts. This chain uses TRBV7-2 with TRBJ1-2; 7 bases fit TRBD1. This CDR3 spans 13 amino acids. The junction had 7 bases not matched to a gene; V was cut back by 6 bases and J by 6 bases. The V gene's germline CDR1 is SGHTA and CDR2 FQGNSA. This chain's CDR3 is CASRDDRVDGYTF. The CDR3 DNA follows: TGTGCCAGCAGGGATGACAGGGTCGATGGCTACACCTTC.

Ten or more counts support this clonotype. CDR3 region: CASSLSSGYENTQYF. DNA of the CDR3: TGTGCCAGCAGCTTATCGAGCGGCTACGAAAATACGCAGTATTTT. This chain links TRBV7-2 with TRBJ2-3; D might be TRBD2 (5 bases). This CDR3 has 15 residues. Between the trimmed V and J ends, which lost 2 bases and 7 bases, there was a span of 16 bases. CDR1 and CDR2 (germline): SGHTA, FQGNSA.

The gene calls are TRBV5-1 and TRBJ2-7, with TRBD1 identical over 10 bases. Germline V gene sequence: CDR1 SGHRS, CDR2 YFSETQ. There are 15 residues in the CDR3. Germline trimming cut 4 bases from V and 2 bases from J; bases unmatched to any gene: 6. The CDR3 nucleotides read TGCGCCAGCAGCGATCGGACAGGGGGGACCTACGAGCAGTACTTC. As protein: CASSDRTGGTYEQYF.

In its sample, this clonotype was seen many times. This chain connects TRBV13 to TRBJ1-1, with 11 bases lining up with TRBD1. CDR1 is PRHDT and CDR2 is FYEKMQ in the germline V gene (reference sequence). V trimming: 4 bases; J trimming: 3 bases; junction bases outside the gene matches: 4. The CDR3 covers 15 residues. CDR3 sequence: CASSSSGQGDTEAFF. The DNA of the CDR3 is TGTGCCAGCAGCTCTTCGGGACAGGGGGACACTGAAGCTTTCTTT.